The sequence of this T cell receptor (beta chain) was determined in a study of T-cell memory formation after mild COVID-19. Each CDR3 protein gets one entry after TCRdb re-called the 5' RACE reads with MiXCR. The sample contains 270,000 or so distinct CDR3 sequences, around 17% of which appear only once. This clonotype was counted between two and nine times. Germline loops: CDR1 LNHDA, CDR2 SQIVND (reference sequence). V lost 3 bases to trimming and J lost 5 bases, with 12 bases between them. The CDR3 totals 14 residues. Sequenced material: PBMCs or a T cell subset sorted from them (not recorded which). This sequence was found in a man aged 18 to 29 who had mild COVID-19 (a few samples of this study predate the infection). Cell type and time point are not known. The V call is TRBV19, the J call TRBJ2-3, with D possibly matching TRBD2 (6 bases). The chain's CDR3 is CASSIGGVGDTQYF. Written as DNA, the CDR3 is TGTGCCAGTAGTATCGGCGGGGTTGGAGATACGCAGTATTTT.